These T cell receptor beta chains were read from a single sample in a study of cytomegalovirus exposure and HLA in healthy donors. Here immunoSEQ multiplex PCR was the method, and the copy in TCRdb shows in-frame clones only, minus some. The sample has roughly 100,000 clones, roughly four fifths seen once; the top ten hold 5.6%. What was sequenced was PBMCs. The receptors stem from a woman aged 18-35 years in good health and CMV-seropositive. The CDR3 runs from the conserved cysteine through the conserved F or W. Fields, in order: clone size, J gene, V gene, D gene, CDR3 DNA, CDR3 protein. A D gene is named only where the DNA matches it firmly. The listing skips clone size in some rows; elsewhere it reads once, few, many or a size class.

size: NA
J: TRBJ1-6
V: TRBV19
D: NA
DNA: TGTGCCAGTAGTATAGGGGGCAGTGGGATGTCACCCCTCCACTTT
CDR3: CASSIGGSGMSPLHF

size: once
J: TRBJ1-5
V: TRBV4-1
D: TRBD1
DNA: TGCGCCAGCAGCGTCACAAGACAGGGGCTCGATAGCAATCAGCCCCAGCATTTT
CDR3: CASSVTRQGLDSNQPQHF

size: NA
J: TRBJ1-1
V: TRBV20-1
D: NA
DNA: TGCAGTGCTATGGCGCGGCGTGAAGCTTTCTTT
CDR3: CSAMARREAFF

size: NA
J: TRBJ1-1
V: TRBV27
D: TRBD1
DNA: TGTGCCAGCAGTTTTGGACAGGGAGTGAAGACTGAAGCTTTCTTT
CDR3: CASSFGQGVKTEAFF

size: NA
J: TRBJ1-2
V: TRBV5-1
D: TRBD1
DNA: TGCGCCAGCAGCCCGGGACAGGGGAGGGGCTACACCTTC
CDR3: CASSPGQGRGYTF

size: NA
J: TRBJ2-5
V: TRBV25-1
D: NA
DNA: TGTGCCAGCAGTGGACATGGGCAGGGGACCCAGTACTTC
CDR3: CASSGHGQGTQYF

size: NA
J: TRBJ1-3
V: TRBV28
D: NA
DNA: TGTGCCACCTACCGGGGGGCTGGAAACACCATATATTTT
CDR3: CATYRGAGNTIYF

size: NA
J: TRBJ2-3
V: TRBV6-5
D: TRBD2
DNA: TGTGCCAGCAGCCGCGGGGGGAGCTATACGCAGTATTTT
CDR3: CASSRGGSYTQYF

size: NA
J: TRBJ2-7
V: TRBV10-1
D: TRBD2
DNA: TGCGCCAGCAGTGAGTCGACTAGCGGGTCCGAGCAGTACTTC
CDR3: CASSESTSGSEQYF

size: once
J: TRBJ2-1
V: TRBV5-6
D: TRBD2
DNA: TGTGCCAGCAGCTTCGGGGGATCTAGCGGGGATGAGGATGAGCAGTTCTTC
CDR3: CASSFGGSSGDEDEQFF

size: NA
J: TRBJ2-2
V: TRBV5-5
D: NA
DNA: TGTGCCAGCCTCTCGGCAATGGGGGCTAGCTCCGGGGAGCTGTTTTTT
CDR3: CASLSAMGASSGELFF

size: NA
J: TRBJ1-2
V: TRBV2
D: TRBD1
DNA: TGTGCCAGCAGTGAAGGGGCAGGGGGCGATGGCTACACCTTC
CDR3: CASSEGAGGDGYTF

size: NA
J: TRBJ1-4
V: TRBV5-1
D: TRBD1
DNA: TGCGCCAGCAGCTTGGACAGGGGAAATGAAAAACTGTTTTTT
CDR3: CASSLDRGNEKLFF

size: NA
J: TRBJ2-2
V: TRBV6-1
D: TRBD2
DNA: TGTGCCAGCAGAATTAGCGGGAGAAGTACCGGGGAGCTGTTTTTT
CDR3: CASRISGRSTGELFF

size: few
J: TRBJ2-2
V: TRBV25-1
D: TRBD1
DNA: TGTGCCAGCAGTGAATATAGGCCGGGACAGGGAGGCGCCGGGGAGCTGTTTTTT
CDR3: CASSEYRPGQGGAGELFF

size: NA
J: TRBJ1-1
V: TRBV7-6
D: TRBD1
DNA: TGTGCCAGCAGCCATACGGACAGGGTGAACACTGAAGCTTTCTTT
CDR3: CASSHTDRVNTEAFF

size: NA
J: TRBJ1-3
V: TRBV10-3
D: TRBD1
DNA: TGTGCCATCAGTGAGACTATGACAGGGAAGTTCGGAAACACCATATATTTT
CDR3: CAISETMTGKFGNTIYF

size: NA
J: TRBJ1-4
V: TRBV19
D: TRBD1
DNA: TGTGCCAGTAGTATACAGGGACAGGGCGGTGAAAAACTGTTTTTT
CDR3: CASSIQGQGGEKLFF

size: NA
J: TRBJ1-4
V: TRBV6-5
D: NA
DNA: TGTGCCAGCAGTTCCACGTTCCAGGGTAATGAAAAACTGTTTTTT
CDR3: CASSSTFQGNEKLFF

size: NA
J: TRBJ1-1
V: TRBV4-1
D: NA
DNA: TGCGCCAGCAGCCAAGCAAGAATAGAGCGCGCCACCGAGGCTTTCTTT
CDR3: CASSQARIERATEAFF

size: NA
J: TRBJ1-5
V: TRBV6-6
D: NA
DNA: TGTGCCACCGCCACAGGGAAGATGCAGCCCCAGCATTTT
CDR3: CATATGKMQPQHF

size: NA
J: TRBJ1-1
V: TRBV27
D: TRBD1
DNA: TGTGCCAGCATGACAAGGGACAGGACGAGGAGCATGAACACTGAAGCTTTCTTT
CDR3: CASMTRDRTRSMNTEAFF

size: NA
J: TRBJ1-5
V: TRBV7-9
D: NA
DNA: TGTGCCAGCAGCTTCGGGATTGAACAGCCCCAGCATTTT
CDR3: CASSFGIEQPQHF

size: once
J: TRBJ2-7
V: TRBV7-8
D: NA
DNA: TGTGCCAGCAGCTTGAGAGTTGTTACCTACGAGCAGTACTTC
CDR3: CASSLRVVTYEQYF

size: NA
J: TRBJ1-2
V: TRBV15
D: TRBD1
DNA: TGTGCCACCAGCAGAGCGGGGGTCTGGACAGGGCACTATGGCTACACCTTC
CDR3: CATSRAGVWTGHYGYTF

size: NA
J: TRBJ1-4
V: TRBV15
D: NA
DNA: TGTGCCACCCGAGTTTTCCAGGGGAAGGGAAATGAAAAACTGTTTTTT
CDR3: CATRVFQGKGNEKLFF

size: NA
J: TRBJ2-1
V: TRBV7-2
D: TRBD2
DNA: TGTGCCAGCAGCTCAGAGGGAAGAATAGCGGGAGTGCAGTTCTTC
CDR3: CASSSEGRIAGVQFF

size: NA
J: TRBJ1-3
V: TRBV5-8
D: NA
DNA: TGTGCCAGCAGCCTAGACGGCTACTCTGGAAACACCATATATTTT
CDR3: CASSLDGYSGNTIYF

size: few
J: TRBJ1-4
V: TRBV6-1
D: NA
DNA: TGTGCCAGCAGTGCGCGGGATAATGAAAAACTGTTTTTT
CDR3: CASSARDNEKLFF

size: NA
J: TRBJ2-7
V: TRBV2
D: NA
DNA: TGTGCCAGCAGTGAAGCCGGCAGGGGAGCCTACGAGCAGTACTTC
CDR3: CASSEAGRGAYEQYF

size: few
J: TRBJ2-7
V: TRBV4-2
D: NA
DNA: TGTGCCAGCAGCCAAGCCTCAGAAGGACAGCCGTCCTACGAGCAGTACTTC
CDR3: CASSQASEGQPSYEQYF

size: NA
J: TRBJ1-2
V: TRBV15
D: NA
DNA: TGTGCCACCAGCAGAGAACGTTCCGCGGGCTACACCTTC
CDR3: CATSRERSAGYTF

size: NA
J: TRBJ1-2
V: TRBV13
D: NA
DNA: TGTGCCAGCAGCTTTTTGGTTGGGAGCTATGGCTACACCTTC
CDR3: CASSFLVGSYGYTF

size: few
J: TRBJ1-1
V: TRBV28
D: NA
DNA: TGTGCCAGCAGTTTATCCCAGGGTTGGGTAGCTTTCTTT
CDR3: CASSLSQGWVAFF

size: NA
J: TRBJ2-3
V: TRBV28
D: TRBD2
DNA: TGTGCCAGCAGTCATAGAACCGGGACTAGCGTAGGAGATACGCAGTATTTT
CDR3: CASSHRTGTSVGDTQYF

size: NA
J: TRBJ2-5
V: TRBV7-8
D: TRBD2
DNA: TGTGCCAGCAGCGGCGATGTGGGACTAGCGGGACTCGGGACCCAAGAGACCCAGTACTTC
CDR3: CASSGDVGLAGLGTQETQYF

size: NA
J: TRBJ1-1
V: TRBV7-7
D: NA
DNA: TGTGCTAGCAGCTTCAACTCGAACACTGAAGCTTTCTTT
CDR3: CASSFNSNTEAFF

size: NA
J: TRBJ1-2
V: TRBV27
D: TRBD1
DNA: TGTGCCAGCAGTCCTGGGACAGGGTGGGATGGCTACACCTTC
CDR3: CASSPGTGWDGYTF

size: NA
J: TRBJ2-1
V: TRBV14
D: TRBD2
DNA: TGTGCCAGCAGCCGAAGGGGTAGCGGGGACTCCTACAATGAGCAGTTCTTC
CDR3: CASSRRGSGDSYNEQFF

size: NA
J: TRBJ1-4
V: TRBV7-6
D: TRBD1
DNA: TGTGCCAGCAGCTCCCCGTTTGGGGGGCTCGGGACAGGGGATGAAAAACTGTTTTTT
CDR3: CASSSPFGGLGTGDEKLFF

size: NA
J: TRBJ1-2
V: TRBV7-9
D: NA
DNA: TGTGCCAGCAGCTCGCCCCGGACAGCCAACTATGGCTACACCTTC
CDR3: CASSSPRTANYGYTF

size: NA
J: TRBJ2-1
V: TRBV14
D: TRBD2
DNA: TGTGCCAGCAGCCGTACTAGCGGGCTTTACAATGAGCAGTTCTTC
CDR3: CASSRTSGLYNEQFF

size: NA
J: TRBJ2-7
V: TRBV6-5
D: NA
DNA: TGTGCCAGCAGTTACTCTCAAATCTCCTACGAGCAGTACTTC
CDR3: CASSYSQISYEQYF

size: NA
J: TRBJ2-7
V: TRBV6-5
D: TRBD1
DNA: TGTGCCAGCAGTCGCCCGGGGACAGCAAGCTACGAGCAGTACTTC
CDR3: CASSRPGTASYEQYF

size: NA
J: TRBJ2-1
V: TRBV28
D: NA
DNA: TGTGCCAGCAGCCTGGACACGGCTACCTACAATGAGCAGTTCTTC
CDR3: CASSLDTATYNEQFF

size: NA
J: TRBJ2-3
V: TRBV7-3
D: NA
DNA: TGTGCCAGCAGCTCCCTATCTAGCACAGATACGCAGTATTTT
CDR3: CASSSLSSTDTQYF

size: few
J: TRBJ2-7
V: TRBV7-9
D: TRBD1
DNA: TGTGCCAGCAGCTCGCAGGACAGGGGGATATACGAGCAGTACTTC
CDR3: CASSSQDRGIYEQYF

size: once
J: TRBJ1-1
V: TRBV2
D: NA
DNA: TGTGCCAGCAGGAAGAGGGAGAACACTGAAGCTTTCTTT
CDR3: CASRKRENTEAFF

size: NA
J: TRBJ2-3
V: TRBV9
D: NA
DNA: TGTGCCAGCAGCGTAGGAGTTTTCCCAGATACGCAGTATTTT
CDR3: CASSVGVFPDTQYF

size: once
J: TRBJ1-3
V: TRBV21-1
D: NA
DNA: TGTGCCACCGGGACAGCAATATATTTT
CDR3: CATGTAIYF

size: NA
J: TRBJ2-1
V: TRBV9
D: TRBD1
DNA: TGTGCCAGCAGCAAGGGGGCTATGACGAACTACAATGAGCAGTTCTTC
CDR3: CASSKGAMTNYNEQFF

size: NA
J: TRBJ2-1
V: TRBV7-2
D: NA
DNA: TGTGCCAGCAGCTTAGCGGGTCGGGAATACAATGAGCAGTTCTTC
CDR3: CASSLAGREYNEQFF

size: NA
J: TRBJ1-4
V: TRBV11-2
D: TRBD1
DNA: TGTGCCAGCAGCTTAGTGACAGGGAAAGCGGCAAAACTGTTTTTT
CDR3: CASSLVTGKAAKLFF